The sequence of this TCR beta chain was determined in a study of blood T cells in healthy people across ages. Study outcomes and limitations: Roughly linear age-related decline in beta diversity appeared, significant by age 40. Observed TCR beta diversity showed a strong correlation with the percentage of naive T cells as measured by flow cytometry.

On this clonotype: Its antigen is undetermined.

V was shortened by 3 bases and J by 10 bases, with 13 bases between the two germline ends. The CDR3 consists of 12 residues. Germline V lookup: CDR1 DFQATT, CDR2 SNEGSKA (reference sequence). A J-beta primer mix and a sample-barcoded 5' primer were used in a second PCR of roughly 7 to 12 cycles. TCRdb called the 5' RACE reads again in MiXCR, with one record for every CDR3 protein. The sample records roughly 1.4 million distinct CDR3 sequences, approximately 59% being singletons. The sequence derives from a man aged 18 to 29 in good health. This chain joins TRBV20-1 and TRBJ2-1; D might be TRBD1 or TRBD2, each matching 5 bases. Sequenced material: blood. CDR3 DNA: TGCAGTGCTAGTTTTAGGGGAGACGAGCAGTTCTTC. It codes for CSASFRGDEQFF.